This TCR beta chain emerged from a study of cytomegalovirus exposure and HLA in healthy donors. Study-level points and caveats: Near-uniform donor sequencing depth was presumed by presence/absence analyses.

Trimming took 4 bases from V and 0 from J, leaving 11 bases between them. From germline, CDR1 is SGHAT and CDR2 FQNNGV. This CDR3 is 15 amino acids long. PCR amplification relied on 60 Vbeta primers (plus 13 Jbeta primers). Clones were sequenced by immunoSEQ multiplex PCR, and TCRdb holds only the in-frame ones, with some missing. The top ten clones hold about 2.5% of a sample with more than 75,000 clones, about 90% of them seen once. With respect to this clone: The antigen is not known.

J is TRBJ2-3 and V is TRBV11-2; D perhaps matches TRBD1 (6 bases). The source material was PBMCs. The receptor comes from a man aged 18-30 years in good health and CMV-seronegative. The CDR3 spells CASSSMGASTDTQYF. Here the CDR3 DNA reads TGTGCCAGCAGCTCCATGGGGGCTAGCACAGATACGCAGTATTTT.